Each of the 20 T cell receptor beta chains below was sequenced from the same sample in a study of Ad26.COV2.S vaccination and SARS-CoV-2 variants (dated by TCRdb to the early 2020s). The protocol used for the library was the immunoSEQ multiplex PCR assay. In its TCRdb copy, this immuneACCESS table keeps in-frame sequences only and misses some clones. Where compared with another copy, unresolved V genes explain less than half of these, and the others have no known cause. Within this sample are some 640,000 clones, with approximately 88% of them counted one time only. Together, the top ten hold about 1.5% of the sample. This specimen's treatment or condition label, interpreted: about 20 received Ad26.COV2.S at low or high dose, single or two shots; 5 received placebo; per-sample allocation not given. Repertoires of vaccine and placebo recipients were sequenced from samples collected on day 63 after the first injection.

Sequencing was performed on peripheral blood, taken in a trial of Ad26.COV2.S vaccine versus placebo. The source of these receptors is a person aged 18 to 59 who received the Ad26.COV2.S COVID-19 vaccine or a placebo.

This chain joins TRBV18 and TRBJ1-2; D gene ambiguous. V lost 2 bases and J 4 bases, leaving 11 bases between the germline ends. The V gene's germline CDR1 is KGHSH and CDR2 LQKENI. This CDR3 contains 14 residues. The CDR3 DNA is TGTGCCAGCTCACCAGGCACCGAAATCTATGGCTACACCTTC. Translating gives CASSPGTEIYGYTF.

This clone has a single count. CDR3 protein: CASSLNKGLVTEAFF. CDR3 nucleotides: TGTGCCAGCAGCTTAAACAAGGGACTTGTCACTGAAGCTTTCTTT. The genes are TRBV7-3 and TRBJ1-1, with TRBD1 as a possible D gene (5 bases). This CDR3 spans 15 amino acids. The V gene lost 1 base and the J gene lost 4 bases, with 13 bases spanning the gap. Germline CDR1 SGHTA, CDR2 FQGTGA. The whole variable domain, remainder taken from reference TRBV7-3 and TRBJ1-1, is GAGVSQTPSNKVTEKGKYVELRCDPISGHTALYWYRQSLGQGPEFLIYFQGTGAADDSGLPNDRFFAVRPEGSVSTLKIQRTERGDSAVYLCASSLNKGLVTEAFFGQGTRLTVV.

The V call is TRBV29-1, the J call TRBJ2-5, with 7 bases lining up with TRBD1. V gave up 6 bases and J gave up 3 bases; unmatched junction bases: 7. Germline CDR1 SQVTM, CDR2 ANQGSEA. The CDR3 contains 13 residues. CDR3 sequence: CSVAGTDKETQYF. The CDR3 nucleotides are TGCAGCGTCGCAGGGACAGATAAAGAGACCCAGTACTTC. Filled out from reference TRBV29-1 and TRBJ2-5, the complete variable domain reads SAVISQKPSRDICQRGTSLTIQCQVDSQVTMMFWYRQQPGQSLTLIATANQGSEATYESGFVIDKFPISRPNLTFSTLTVSNMSPEDSSIYLCSVAGTDKETQYFGPGTRLLVL.

The chain's CDR3 is CASSQDRTPPPYEQYF. In DNA form, the CDR3 reads TGTGCCAGCAGCCAAGATCGGACTCCACCACCCTACGAGCAGTACTTC. The chain is built from TRBV3-1 (or the pseudogene TRBV3-2) and TRBJ2-7, with D possibly TRBD2 on 5 matching bases. The CDR3 spans 16 residues. Germline CDR1 LGHDT, CDR2 YNNKEL (reference sequence). V was pared by 0 bases and J by 2 bases, with 14 bases between.

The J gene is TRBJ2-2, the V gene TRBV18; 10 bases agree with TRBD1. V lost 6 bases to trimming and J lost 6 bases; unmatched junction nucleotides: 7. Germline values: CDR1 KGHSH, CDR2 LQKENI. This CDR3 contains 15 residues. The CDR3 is CASSPPGTGAGELFF. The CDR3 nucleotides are TGTGCCAGCTCGCCCCCCGGGACAGGGGCCGGGGAGCTGTTTTTT. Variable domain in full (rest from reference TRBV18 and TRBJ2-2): NAGVMQNPRHLVRRRGQEARLRCSPMKGHSHVYWYRQLPEEGLKFMVYLQKENIIDESGMPKERFSAEFPKEGPSILRIQQVVRGDSAAYFCASSPPGTGAGELFFGEGSRLTVL.

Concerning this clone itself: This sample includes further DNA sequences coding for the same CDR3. The CDR3: CASSQEGQTYEQYF. Here the CDR3 DNA reads TGTGCCAGCAGCCAAGAAGGACAGACCTACGAGCAGTACTTC. The J gene is TRBJ2-7, the V gene TRBV3-1 (or the pseudogene TRBV3-2); possible D gene TRBD1, 6 bases. V gave up 0 bases and J gave up 2 bases, with 8 bases separating them. The CDR3 spans 14 residues. CDR1 LGHDT and CDR2 YNNKEL come from the germline V gene (reference sequence).

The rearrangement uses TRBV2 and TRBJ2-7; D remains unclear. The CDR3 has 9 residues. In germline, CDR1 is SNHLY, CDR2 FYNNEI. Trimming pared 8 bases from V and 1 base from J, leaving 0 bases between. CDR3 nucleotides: TGTGCCAGCTCCTACGAGCAGTACTTC. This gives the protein CASSYEQYF.

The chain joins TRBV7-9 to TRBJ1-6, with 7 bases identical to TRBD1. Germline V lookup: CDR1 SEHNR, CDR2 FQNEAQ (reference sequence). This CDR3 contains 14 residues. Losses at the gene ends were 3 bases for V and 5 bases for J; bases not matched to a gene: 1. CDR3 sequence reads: CASSLGTDNSPLHF. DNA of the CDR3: TGTGCCAGCAGCTTGGGGACAGATAATTCACCCCTCCACTTT.

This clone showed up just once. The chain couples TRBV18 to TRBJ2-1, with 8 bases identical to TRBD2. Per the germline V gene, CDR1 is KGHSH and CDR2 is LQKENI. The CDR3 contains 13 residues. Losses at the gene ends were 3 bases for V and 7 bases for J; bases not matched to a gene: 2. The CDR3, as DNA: TGTGCCAGCTCACCGACTAGCGCTAATGAGCAGTTCTTC. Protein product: CASSPTSANEQFF.

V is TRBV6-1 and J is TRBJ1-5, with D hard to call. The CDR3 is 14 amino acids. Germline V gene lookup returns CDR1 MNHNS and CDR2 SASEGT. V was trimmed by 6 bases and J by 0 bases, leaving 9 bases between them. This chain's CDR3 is CASRAVYSNQPQHF. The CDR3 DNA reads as TGTGCCAGCAGGGCAGTTTATAGCAATCAGCCCCAGCATTTT.

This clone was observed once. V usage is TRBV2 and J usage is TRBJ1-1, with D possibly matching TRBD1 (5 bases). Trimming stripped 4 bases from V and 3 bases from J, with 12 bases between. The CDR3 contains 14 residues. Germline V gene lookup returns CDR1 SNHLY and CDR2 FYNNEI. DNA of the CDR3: TGTGCCAGCAGTGTCCAGGGAGGGGACACTGAAGCTTTCTTT. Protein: CASSVQGGDTEAFF.

Here the CDR3 DNA reads TGTGCCAGCAGGGGAGGGGGCTGGGAGCAGTACTTC. It specifies CASRGGGWEQYF. V and J are TRBV2 and TRBJ2-7, with D possibly called TRBD1 or TRBD2 (7 bases each). The CDR3 sequence is 12 residues long. V was clipped by 6 bases and J by 7 bases, with 13 bases between them. Germline CDR1 SNHLY, CDR2 FYNNEI.

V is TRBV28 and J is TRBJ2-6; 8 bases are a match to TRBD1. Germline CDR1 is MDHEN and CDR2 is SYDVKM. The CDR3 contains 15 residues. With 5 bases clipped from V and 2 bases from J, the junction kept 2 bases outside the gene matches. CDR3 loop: CASSLRGPGANVLTF. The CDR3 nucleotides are TGTGCCAGCAGTCTCAGGGGGCCTGGGGCCAACGTCCTGACTTTC.

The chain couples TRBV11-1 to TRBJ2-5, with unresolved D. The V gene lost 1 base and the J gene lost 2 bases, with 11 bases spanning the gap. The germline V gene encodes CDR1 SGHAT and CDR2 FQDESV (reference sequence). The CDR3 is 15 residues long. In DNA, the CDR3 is TGTGCCAGCAGCTTAGAAGGGTTGGTGCAAGAGACCCAGTACTTC. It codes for CASSLEGLVQETQYF.

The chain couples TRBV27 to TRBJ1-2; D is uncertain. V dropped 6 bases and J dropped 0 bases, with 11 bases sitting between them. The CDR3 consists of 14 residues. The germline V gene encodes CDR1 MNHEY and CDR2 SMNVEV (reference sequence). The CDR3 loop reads CASSRRAANYGYTF. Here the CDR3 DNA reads TGTGCCAGCAGCCGGAGGGCCGCTAACTATGGCTACACCTTC.

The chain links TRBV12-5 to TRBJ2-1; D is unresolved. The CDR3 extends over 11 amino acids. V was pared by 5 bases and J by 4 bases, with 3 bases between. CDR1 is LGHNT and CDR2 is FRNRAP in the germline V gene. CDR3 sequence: CASGAYNEQFF. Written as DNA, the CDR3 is TGTGCTAGTGGTGCATACAATGAGCAGTTCTTC.

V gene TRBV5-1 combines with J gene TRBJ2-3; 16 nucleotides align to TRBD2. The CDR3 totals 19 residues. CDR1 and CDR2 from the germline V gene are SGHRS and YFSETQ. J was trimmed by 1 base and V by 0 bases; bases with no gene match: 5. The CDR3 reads CASSLAGLAGGRRTDTQYF. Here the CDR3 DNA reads TGCGCCAGCAGCTTGGCGGGACTAGCGGGGGGGAGGCGCACAGATACGCAGTATTTT.

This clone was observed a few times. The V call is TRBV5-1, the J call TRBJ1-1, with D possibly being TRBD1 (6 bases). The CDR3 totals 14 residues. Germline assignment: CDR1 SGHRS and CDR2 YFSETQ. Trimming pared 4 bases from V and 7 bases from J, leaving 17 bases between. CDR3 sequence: CASSTGQLGGEAFF. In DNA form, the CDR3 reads TGCGCCAGCAGCACAGGACAGTTAGGGGGTGAAGCTTTCTTT.

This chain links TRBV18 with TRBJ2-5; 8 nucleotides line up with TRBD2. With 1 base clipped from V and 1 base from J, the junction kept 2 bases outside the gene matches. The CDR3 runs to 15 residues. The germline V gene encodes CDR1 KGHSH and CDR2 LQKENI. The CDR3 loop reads CASSPRAGVQETQYF. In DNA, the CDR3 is TGTGCCAGCTCACCACGAGCGGGAGTCCAAGAGACCCAGTACTTC. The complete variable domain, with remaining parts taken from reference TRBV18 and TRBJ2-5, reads NAGVMQNPRHLVRRRGQEARLRCSPMKGHSHVYWYRQLPEEGLKFMVYLQKENIIDESGMPKERFSAEFPKEGPSILRIQQVVRGDSAAYFCASSPRAGVQETQYFGPGTRLLVL.

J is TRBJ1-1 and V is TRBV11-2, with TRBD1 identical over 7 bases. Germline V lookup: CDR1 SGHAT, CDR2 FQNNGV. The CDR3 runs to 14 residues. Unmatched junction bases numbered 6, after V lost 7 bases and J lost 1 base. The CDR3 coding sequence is TGTGCCAGCATCCGGGACAGAGCGAACACTGAAGCTTTCTTT. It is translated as CASIRDRANTEAFF.